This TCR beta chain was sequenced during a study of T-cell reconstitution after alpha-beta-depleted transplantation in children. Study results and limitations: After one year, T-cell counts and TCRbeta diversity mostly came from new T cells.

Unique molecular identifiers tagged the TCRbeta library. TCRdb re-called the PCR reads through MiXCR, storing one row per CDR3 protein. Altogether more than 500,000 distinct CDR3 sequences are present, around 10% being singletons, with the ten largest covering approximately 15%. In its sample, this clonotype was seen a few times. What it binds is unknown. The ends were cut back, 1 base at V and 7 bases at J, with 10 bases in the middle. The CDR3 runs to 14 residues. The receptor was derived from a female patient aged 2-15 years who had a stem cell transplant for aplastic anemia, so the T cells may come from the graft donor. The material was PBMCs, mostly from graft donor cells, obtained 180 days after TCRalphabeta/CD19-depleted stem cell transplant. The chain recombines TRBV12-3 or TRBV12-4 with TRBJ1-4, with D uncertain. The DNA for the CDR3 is TGTGCCAGCAGTTTAGTGCATATCCCTGAAAAACTGTTTTTT. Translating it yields CASSLVHIPEKLFF.